This T cell receptor beta chain was documented in a study of shared clonotypes between healthy human individuals. The overall study: Three CD4 naive, three CD4 memory, two CD8 naive and one CD8 memory plate were used per donor. Study outcomes and limitations: Only blood samples were collected, and tissue repertoires likely differ.

Profiling relied on immunoSEQ multiplex PCR, and the TCRdb table lists in-frame clones only, not all of them. The table includes about 2,500,000 clones, roughly 92% detected once. Every contributor of samples was a Caucasian grown-up residing in Nashville, Tennessee. Germline assignment: CDR1 SGHRS and CDR2 YFSETQ. CDR3 length equals 14 residues. Losses at the gene ends were 0 bases for V and 6 bases for J; bases not matched to a gene: 5. Of note for this clone: No antigen is known for it.

The sequence was collected from a man aged 18 to 29 in good health. V usage is TRBV5-1 and J usage is TRBJ2-7, with 8 positions matching TRBD1. Material: naive CD4+ T cells sorted from blood. The subset: CD45RA+ positively selected. As DNA, the CDR3 is TGCGCCAGCAGCTTGGGGGGGACAGGAATCGAGCAGTACTTC. As protein: CASSLGGTGIEQYF. The full variable domain, its missing parts supplied by reference TRBV5-1 and TRBJ2-7, is KAGVTQTPRYLIKTRGQQVTLSCSPISGHRSVSWYQQTPGQGLQFLFEYFSETQRNKGNFPGRFSGRQFSNSRSEMNVSTLELGDSALYLCASSLGGTGIEQYFGPGTRLTVT.